The rows below give T cell receptor beta chains drawn from one sample of a study of shared clonotypes between healthy human individuals. Clones were sequenced by immunoSEQ multiplex PCR, and TCRdb holds only the in-frame ones, with some missing. The sample lists about 980,000 clones, less than 85% occurring once. The specimen was memory CD4+ T cells sorted from blood. These receptor sequences come from a young man in good health. The CDR3 runs from the conserved cysteine through the conserved F or W. The order of the fields is clone size, V gene, J gene, D gene, CDR3 length, CDR3 DNA, CDR3 protein. D genes are given only for firm matches. Rows give clone size only sometimes, using once, few, many, or a class for an expanded clone.

>NA|TRBV2|TRBJ1-6|TRBD1|15
TGTGCCAGCAGTGCAGGGACAGGGGGCTACTCACCCCTCCACTTT
CASSAGTGGYSPLHF
>NA|TRBV7-2|TRBJ2-7|NA|15
TGTGCCAGCAGCTTAGGGGTTAGCGGTCCCTACGAGCAGTACTTC
CASSLGVSGPYEQYF
>NA|TRBV5-1|TRBJ1-2|NA|14
TGCGCCAGCAGCTTATCCCAGGGGCTGGATGGCTACACCTTC
CASSLSQGLDGYTF
>NA|TRBV11-2|TRBJ2-7|NA|13
TGTGCCAGCAGCTTCAGGCCATACTACGAGCAGTACTTC
CASSFRPYYEQYF
>once|TRBV9|TRBJ2-7|TRBD2|14
TGTGCCAGCAGCGTATTGGGACTAGCTGGCGAGCAGTACTTC
CASSVLGLAGEQYF
>NA|TRBV28|TRBJ1-4|NA|15
TGTGCCAGCAGTTTAGGGTCGGCAGGGAAGGAAAAACTGTTTTTT
CASSLGSAGKEKLFF
>once|TRBV2|TRBJ2-7|NA|12
TGTGCCAGCAGTGTTGGGATCTACGAGCAGTACTTC
CASSVGIYEQYF
>NA|TRBV30|TRBJ1-2|TRBD1|11
TGTGCCTGCCCGGGACAGGGTATTTACACCTTC
CACPGQGIYTF
>NA|TRBV7-8|TRBJ2-7|NA|16
TGTGCCAGCAGCTTAGATTCTGGGGTGGTGTCCTACGAGCAGTACTTC
CASSLDSGVVSYEQYF
>NA|TRBV28|TRBJ1-4|TRBD1|16
TGTGCCAGCAGTCCCGGGGACAGGGGATATAATGAAAAACTGTTTTTT
CASSPGDRGYNEKLFF
>NA|TRBV2|TRBJ1-2|NA|14
TGTGCCAGCAGTTTAACCGCAGGGGTGGATGGCTACACCTTC
CASSLTAGVDGYTF
>NA|TRBV30|TRBJ1-4|NA|13
TGTGCCTGGAGTAGAGGGGTTAATGAAAAACTGTTTTTT
CAWSRGVNEKLFF
>NA|TRBV5-1|TRBJ2-7|TRBD1|13
TGCGCCAGCAGCACCCGGACAGGGCGCGAGCAGTACTTC
CASSTRTGREQYF
>few|TRBV28|TRBJ2-7|TRBD1|15
TGTGCCAGCAGCCGCTGGACAGGGGAGAATTTGGAGCAGTACTTC
CASSRWTGENLEQYF
>NA|TRBV2|TRBJ1-1|NA|13
TGTGCCAGCATTACCCGGGCGAACACTGAAGCTTTCTTT
CASITRANTEAFF
>NA|TRBV10-3|TRBJ1-4|TRBD1|13
TGTGCCACCAAGACAGGGGGAGGTGAAAAACTGTTTTTT
CATKTGGGEKLFF
>NA|TRBV9|TRBJ2-7|NA|14
TGTGCCAGCAGCGTAGCCTCCTTTTCCTACGAGCAGTACTTC
CASSVASFSYEQYF
>NA|TRBV27|TRBJ2-7|NA|18
TGTGCCAGCAGTCCGACCACTAAGACCTTAATCAGAACCCCCGAGCAGTACTTC
CASSPTTKTLIRTPEQYF
>NA|TRBV5-1|TRBJ2-2|NA|13
TGCGCCAGCAGCTTGGCCAGTTTCGGGGAGCTGTTTTTT
CASSLASFGELFF
>once|TRBV21-1|TRBJ1-5|NA|18
TGTGCCAGCAGCAAAGTAGACCACAGATCTAATAGCAATCAGCCCCAGCATTTT
CASSKVDHRSNSNQPQHF
>few|TRBV5-1|TRBJ2-1|NA|15
TGCGCCAGCAGCTTGGCCGGGTCACCGTACAATGAGCAGTTCTTC
CASSLAGSPYNEQFF
>NA|TRBV5-6|TRBJ2-7|NA|16
TGTGCCAGCAGCTCCGGTGGGGCTAACGTAGTCTACGAGCAGTACTTC
CASSSGGANVVYEQYF
>NA|TRBV9|TRBJ1-3|NA|16
TGTGCCAGCAGCGAGCGGACGGCTAGCTCTGGAAACACCATATATTTT
CASSERTASSGNTIYF
>NA|TRBV28|TRBJ1-5|NA|13
TGTGCCGTAATGCGGGGTATTGGACAGCCCCAGCATTTT
CAVMRGIGQPQHF
>NA|TRBV19|TRBJ1-5|NA|17
TGTGCCAGTAGTTCCCAGGGAGGGGGTTTCGGCAATCAGCCCCAGCATTTT
CASSSQGGGFGNQPQHF
>NA|TRBV27|TRBJ2-4|NA|21
TGTGCCAGCAGTTCAAGACCAGACAGGGGAGGGAGTCCCCTAGCCAAAAACATTCAGTACTTC
CASSSRPDRGGSPLAKNIQYF
>NA|TRBV7-2|TRBJ2-2|TRBD1|14
TGTGCCAGCAGCGCGGACAGGTGGGGCGGGGAGCTGTTTTTT
CASSADRWGGELFF
>NA|TRBV2|TRBJ2-3|TRBD1|15
TGTGCCAGCAGATTCCAGGGGGCCAACACAGATACGCAGTATTTT
CASRFQGANTDTQYF
>NA|TRBV29-1|TRBJ1-3|NA|15
TGCAGCGTTGATGGTCCAGGGGTCTACGGAAACACCATATATTTT
CSVDGPGVYGNTIYF
>many|TRBV6-6|TRBJ2-5|NA|15
TGTGCCAGCGGTAAGGGGAGAGCTTACCAAGAGACCCAGTACTTC
CASGKGRAYQETQYF
>NA|TRBV15|TRBJ2-7|NA|15
TGTGCCACCAGCAGAGACCCAGGATTCCTGTACGAGCAGTACTTC
CATSRDPGFLYEQYF
>NA|TRBV5-1|TRBJ2-5|NA|14
TGCGCCAGCAGCTTCACGACAGTACAAGAGACCCAGTACTTC
CASSFTTVQETQYF
>NA|TRBV4-3|TRBJ2-6|NA|16
TGCGCCAGCAGCCAAGAAGCCTACTCTGGGGCCAACGTCCTGACTTTC
CASSQEAYSGANVLTF
>NA|TRBV19|TRBJ2-1|NA|15
TGTGCCAGTAGTAGCCCCAGCTTTGGCGGGAATGAGCAGTTCTTC
CASSSPSFGGNEQFF
>NA|TRBV30|TRBJ1-2|NA|13
TGTGCCTGGAGTGTCCCCGGGACGGGGGGCTACACCTTC
CAWSVPGTGGYTF
>once|TRBV4-1|TRBJ2-3|TRBD2|18
TGCGCCAGCAGCCAAGATCAGTTTTTAGGAGCGGGGGGCGGTACGCAGTATTTT
CASSQDQFLGAGGGTQYF
>NA|TRBV2|TRBJ1-5|TRBD1|15
TGTGCCAGCAAATTACAGGGGGAACGGAATCAGCCCCAGCATTTT
CASKLQGERNQPQHF
>NA|TRBV19|TRBJ1-6|NA|14
TGTGCCAGTACCACTCCCAGAGCAAATTCACCCCTCCACTTT
CASTTPRANSPLHF
>NA|TRBV7-9|TRBJ2-2|NA|17
TGTGCCAGCAGCTTAATCTACGTGGTCGACATCACCGGGGAGCTGTTTTTT
CASSLIYVVDITGELFF
>few|TRBV18|TRBJ2-3|NA|13
TGTGCCAGCTCACCACCGGCTACAGATACGCAGTATTTT
CASSPPATDTQYF
>NA|TRBV6-5|TRBJ1-2|TRBD1|13
TGTGCCAGCAGCAGACCCCAGGGGGATGGCTACACCTTC
CASSRPQGDGYTF
>NA|TRBV10-3|TRBJ1-1|NA|14
TGTGCCATCTGGGTTGGGGACACGAACACTGAAGCTTTCTTT
CAIWVGDTNTEAFF
>NA|TRBV28|TRBJ2-5|TRBD1|16
TGTGCCAGCAGTTCCTCGACAGGGCCCAACAAAGAGACCCAGTACTTC
CASSSSTGPNKETQYF
>few|TRBV1|TRBJ1-1|NA|19
TGCACCAGCAGCCAAATGACAGGGGGCAAGGCCTCCTTGAACACTGAAGCTTTCTTT
CTSSQMTGGKASLNTEAFF
>NA|TRBV19|TRBJ2-2|NA|15
TGTGCCAGTAGTATTGGGACCAGTATTTCCGGGGAGCTGTTTTTT
CASSIGTSISGELFF
>NA|TRBV28|TRBJ2-1|NA|12
TGTGCCAGCAACACAGCGCACAATGAGCAGTTCTTC
CASNTAHNEQFF
>NA|TRBV6-4|TRBJ2-6|NA|16
TGTGCCAGCAGTTCCACTGTCATGGCTGGGGCCAACGTCCTGACTTTC
CASSSTVMAGANVLTF